A selection of T cell receptor beta chains follows, all from one sample in a study of blood T cell repertoires in COVID-19. This table comes from immunoSEQ multiplex PCR, and its TCRdb copy is limited to in-frame clones, with some not included. The table includes under 200,000 clones, about 85% detected once. Material: peripheral blood. Source of these receptors: a woman older than 75 with acute or convalescent COVID-19. Both conserved end residues are part of each CDR3. A D gene is named only where the DNA matches it firmly. Size is stated for part of the rows, as once, few or many counts, or as a class when the clone is expanded.

>TRBJ1-2|-|-|TRBV21-1
TGTGCCAGCAGCAAAGTAAGGGTGAGGGATGGCTACACCTTC
CASSKVRVRDGYTF
>TRBJ1-2|TRBD1|-|TRBV5-4
TGTGCCAGCTTGGACAGGGTTAACTATGGCTACACCTTC
CASLDRVNYGYTF
>TRBJ2-5|TRBD2|-|TRBV29-1
TGCAGCGTGGGGACTAGCGGGGGGGCCCCCTCAGAGACCCAGTACTTC
CSVGTSGGAPSETQYF
>TRBJ1-1|-|-|TRBV15
TGTGCCACCAGCCGTCCGGACACGAACACTGAAGCTTTCTTT
CATSRPDTNTEAFF
>TRBJ1-1|-|-|TRBV6-1
TGTGCCAGCAGTGAATATCTTGAAGCTTTCTTT
CASSEYLEAFF
>TRBJ1-1|-|-|TRBV21-1
TGTGCCAGCAGCTTTCACGGTGAAGCTTTCTTT
CASSFHGEAFF
>TRBJ2-5|TRBD1|-|TRBV18
TGTGCCAGCTCACCATCCAGGGGGCAAGAGACCCAGTACTTC
CASSPSRGQETQYF
>TRBJ2-7|TRBD1|-|TRBV2
TGTGCCAGCTCGGGACAGGTTTTCTCCTACGAGCAGTACTTC
CASSGQVFSYEQYF
>TRBJ2-7|TRBD1|once|TRBV3-1/TRBV3-2
TGTGCCAGCAGTCTCGACAGGGGGTACGAGCAGTACTTC
CASSLDRGYEQYF
>TRBJ1-1|TRBD1|-|TRBV7-2
TGTGCCAGCAGCTCGACAGGGTCGGGCACTGAAGCTTTCTTT
CASSSTGSGTEAFF
>TRBJ2-2|TRBD2|once|TRBV10-3
TGTGCCATCAGTGGGACTAGCCTTGGGGAGCTGTTTTTT
CAISGTSLGELFF
>TRBJ1-2|TRBD1|-|TRBV4-2
TGTGCCAGCAGCCAAGATAACCGGGACAGCTCGGGCTACACCTTC
CASSQDNRDSSGYTF
>TRBJ2-1|-|-|TRBV21-1
TGTGCCAGCAGAGTCAACAGGGAATTATCCTACAATGAGCAGTTCTTC
CASRVNRELSYNEQFF
>TRBJ1-5|TRBD1|-|TRBV10-3
TGTGCCATCAGTGCAGACAGGGTTGGTCAGCCCCAGCATTTT
CAISADRVGQPQHF
>TRBJ2-1|-|-|TRBV5-4
TGTGCCAGCAGGGCGAGTGGGGCGGTCGGCAATGAGCAGTTCTTC
CASRASGAVGNEQFF
>TRBJ2-7|TRBD2|once|TRBV5-4
TGTGCCAGCAGCTTTGGACTAGCGGGGGGGGAGCAGTACTTC
CASSFGLAGGEQYF
>TRBJ1-4|TRBD1|once|TRBV19
TGTGCCAGTAGTTTGCAGGGGGCGCGGTATGAAAAACTGTTTTTT
CASSLQGARYEKLFF
>TRBJ2-4|-|-|TRBV5-1
TGCGCCAGCAGCCCGGACTCGGGAAGTATAGCCAAAAACATTCAGTACTTC
CASSPDSGSIAKNIQYF
>TRBJ2-5|TRBD2|-|TRBV5-1
TGCGCCAGCAGCTTGGTTGCGGGAGTGGAGACCCAGTACTTC
CASSLVAGVETQYF
>TRBJ1-1|-|-|TRBV15
TGTGCCACCAGCAGAGATACAACATCCACTGAAGCTTTCTTT
CATSRDTTSTEAFF
>TRBJ2-2|TRBD2|once|TRBV7-9
TGTGCCAGCAGCGGTCTAGCGGGAGCCAACACCGGGGAGCTGTTTTTT
CASSGLAGANTGELFF
>TRBJ1-2|-|-|TRBV30
TGTGCCTGGTTCCTCTCGTATGGCTACACCTTC
CAWFLSYGYTF
>TRBJ2-7|TRBD2|-|TRBV10-3
TGTGCCATCAGTGAGGGGGGACTAGCGGGGGGAAAGTACGAGCAGTACTTC
CAISEGGLAGGKYEQYF
>TRBJ2-7|-|-|TRBV6-5
TGTGCCAGCAGTTCACAGGGTTACGAGCAGTACTTC
CASSSQGYEQYF
>TRBJ2-7|-|-|TRBV11-2
TGTGCCAGCAGCCAAAACTACGAGCAGTACTTC
CASSQNYEQYF
>TRBJ1-5|-|-|TRBV2
TGTGCCAGCAGTGAAATGGGTGGGGGCAATCAGTCCCAGCATTTT
CASSEMGGGNQSQHF
>TRBJ1-2|-|-|TRBV7-9
TGTGCCAGCAGCTTTCCCCAGAATGGCTACACCTTC
CASSFPQNGYTF
>TRBJ1-2|-|-|TRBV10-3
TGTGCCATCAGTGAGTCGCAGTTTTTGGAGAGTGGCTACACCTTC
CAISESQFLESGYTF
>TRBJ2-7|-|-|TRBV13
TGTGCCAGCAGCCCGGGACTCCTAGCCGGCGAGCAGTACTTC
CASSPGLLAGEQYF
>TRBJ2-2|TRBD1|-|TRBV5-4
TGTGCCAGCAGCCGGGACAGGGTGAACACCGGGGAGCTGTTTTTT
CASSRDRVNTGELFF
>TRBJ1-5|TRBD1|-|TRBV19
TGTGCCAGTAGGGGACAGAGAGTTGGTCAGCCCCAGCATTTT
CASRGQRVGQPQHF
>TRBJ2-5|TRBD2|-|TRBV3-1/TRBV3-2
TGTGCCAGCAAAATTAGGGGTAGCGGGTTTCAAGAGACCCAGTACTTC
CASKIRGSGFQETQYF
>TRBJ2-5|-|-|TRBV7-9
TGTGCCAGCAGCTTACGGCAGGGATTTGAGACCCAGTACTTC
CASSLRQGFETQYF
>TRBJ1-2|-|few|TRBV7-8
TGTGCCAGCAGCTTCACCGACAGGAACGGCTACACCTTC
CASSFTDRNGYTF
>TRBJ1-3|-|-|TRBV6-5
TGTGCCAGCAGGGGGGGGACATCCTCTGGAAACACCATATATTTT
CASRGGTSSGNTIYF
>TRBJ1-6|-|-|TRBV3-1/TRBV3-2
TGTGCCAGCAGCCAGCGGGGGTCAGGGTATAATTCACCCCTCCACTTT
CASSQRGSGYNSPLHF
>TRBJ2-1|TRBD2|-|TRBV19
TGTGCCAGTGCCGGGAGGGCTTACAATGAGCAGTTCTTC
CASAGRAYNEQFF
>TRBJ2-1|-|-|TRBV6-1
TGTGCCAGCAGTGAACTTCGGGGGGCAGGTGAGCAGTTCTTC
CASSELRGAGEQFF
>TRBJ2-3|-|-|TRBV5-6
TGTGCCAGCACCTCCCTAGCGTCTAGCACAGATACGCAGTATTTT
CASTSLASSTDTQYF
>TRBJ1-2|TRBD1|-|TRBV5-1
TGCGCCAGCAGCTTAGAGACAGGGTCCTATGGCTACACCTTC
CASSLETGSYGYTF
>TRBJ2-2|TRBD2|few|TRBV2
TGTGCCAGCACATCCGGGACTAGCGGAGTCGGGGAGCTGTTTTTT
CASTSGTSGVGELFF
>TRBJ2-1|-|-|TRBV6-4
TGTGCCAGCAGTAGGGGGAGCTCCTACAATGAGCAGTTCTTC
CASSRGSSYNEQFF
>TRBJ1-2|-|-|TRBV5-1
TGCGCCAGCAGCCGGGAACTTAGTGAAGGCTACACCTTC
CASSRELSEGYTF
>TRBJ1-5|TRBD1|-|TRBV27
TGTGCCAGCAGCCGGACAGGGGCATTCATTCAGCCCCAGCATTTT
CASSRTGAFIQPQHF
>TRBJ2-1|TRBD2|-|TRBV30
TGTGCCTGGCTCCCGGGACTAGCGACTAATGAGCAGTTCTTC
CAWLPGLATNEQFF
>TRBJ2-1|TRBD2|-|TRBV10-2
TGCGCCAGCAGTGGTAGGCTAGCGGACGCCTACAATGAGCAGTTCTTC
CASSGRLADAYNEQFF
>TRBJ2-5|-|-|TRBV6-5
TGTGCCAGCAGTCCGGGACTGGGCCAAGAGACCCAGTACTTC
CASSPGLGQETQYF
>TRBJ1-3|-|-|TRBV4-1
TGCGCCAGCAGCCAAGATTTTGTTCGGGGTAGCCCTGGAAACACCATATATTTT
CASSQDFVRGSPGNTIYF